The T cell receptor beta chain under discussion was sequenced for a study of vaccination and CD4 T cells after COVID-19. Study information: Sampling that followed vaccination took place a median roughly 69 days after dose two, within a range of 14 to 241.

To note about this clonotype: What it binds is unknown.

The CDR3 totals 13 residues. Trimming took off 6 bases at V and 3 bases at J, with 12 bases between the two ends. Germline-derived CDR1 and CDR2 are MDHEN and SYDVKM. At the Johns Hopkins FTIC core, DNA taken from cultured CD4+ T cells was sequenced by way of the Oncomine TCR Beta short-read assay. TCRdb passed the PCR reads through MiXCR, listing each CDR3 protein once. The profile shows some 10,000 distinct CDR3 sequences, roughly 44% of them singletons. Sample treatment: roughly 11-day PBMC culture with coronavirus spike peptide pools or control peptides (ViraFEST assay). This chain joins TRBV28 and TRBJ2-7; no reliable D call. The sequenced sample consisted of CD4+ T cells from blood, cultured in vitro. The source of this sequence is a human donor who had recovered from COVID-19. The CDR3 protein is CASSKKTFYEQYF. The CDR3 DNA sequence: TGTGCCAGCAGCAAGAAGACCTTCTACGAGCAGTACTTC.